This paragraph reports one T cell receptor (beta chain). Antigen specificity is unknown. With the Oncomine TCR Beta short-read assay, DNA from cultured CD4+ T cells was sequenced. MiXCR was run by TCRdb on the PCR reads, yielding one entry per CDR3 protein. The sample shows fewer than 30,000 distinct CDR3 sequences, roughly 57% of them seen only once. This sample was included in a study of vaccination and CD4 T cells after COVID-19. Study findings and constraints: Convalescent patients were relatively few, and early post-infection timepoints were missing.

The treatment is: 10-day PBMC culture with coronavirus spike peptide pools or control peptides (ViraFEST assay). The sample in question was CD4+ T cells from blood, cultured in vitro, obtained after SARS-CoV-2 vaccination. The source of this sequence is a human donor who received a COVID-19 vaccine.

The CDR3 is CASSLSQGRLGTQYF. Written as DNA, the CDR3 is TGTGCCAGCAGCTTGTCGCAGGGAAGGTTGGGTACGCAGTATTTT. The chain combines TRBV5-4 with TRBJ2-3, with D possibly matching TRBD1 (5 bases). The CDR3 spans 15 residues. Trimming took off 1 base at V and 8 bases at J, with 17 bases between the two ends. Germline CDR1 SGHNT, CDR2 YYREEE (reference sequence).